The present T cell receptor beta chain was sequenced within a study of T cell changes during pregnancy in multiple sclerosis. V lost 1 base, J lost 1 base, and 5 bases lay in between. Germline assignment: CDR1 SGHRS and CDR2 YFSETQ. The CDR3 totals 13 residues. TCRdb's copy holds only in-frame clones and misses some; the assay was immunoSEQ multiplex PCR. Of 55,000 to 70,000 clones listed, about 92% are singletons. J is TRBJ1-1 and V is TRBV5-1; D not certain. This material consisted of peripheral blood, taken in the second trimester of pregnancy. The source of this sequence is a female donor in good health, enrolled as a control in a pregnancy study. The DNA of the CDR3 is TGCGCCAGCAGCTTGCACGGGAACACTGAAGCTTTCTTT. Translation gives CASSLHGNTEAFF.